These 32 T cell receptor beta chains originate from one sample sequenced in a study of T cell responses to AZD1222 COVID-19 vaccine. Clones were read by immunoSEQ multiplex PCR, and TCRdb kept only the in-frame ones, dropping some. The sample contains around 160,000 clones, around 93% of which appear only once. Sequenced material: peripheral blood, taken on day 0 of AZD1222 vaccination. The receptors originated from an adult in good health.

This clone was found once. The V and J genes are TRBV5-4 and TRBJ2-3; D possibly corresponds to TRBD2 (6 bases). Deletions cut 0 bases from V and 0 bases from J, with 11 bases between. The CDR3 has 16 amino acids. The germline CDR1 and CDR2 sequences are SGHNT and YYREEE (reference sequence). CDR3 protein: CASSLVGGTSTDTQYF. CDR3 DNA: TGTGCCAGCAGCTTGGTTGGGGGGACTAGCACAGATACGCAGTATTTT.

This rearrangement joins TRBV24-1 to TRBJ2-3, with unresolved D. Trimming took 4 bases from V and 0 from J, leaving 7 bases between them. Germline loops: CDR1 KGHDR, CDR2 SFDVKD. This CDR3 is built from 14 residues. The CDR3 spells CATSDRKSTDTQYF. The CDR3 nucleotides read TGTGCCACCAGTGACCGGAAAAGCACAGATACGCAGTATTTT.

V usage is TRBV5-1 and J usage is TRBJ1-2, with TRBD1 matching over 7 bases. This CDR3 comprises 15 residues. Per germline, CDR1 SGHRS and CDR2 YFSETQ. Trimming removed 1 base from V and 5 bases from J; junction bases left unmatched: 8. This CDR3 is CASSLNQGEYYGYTF. CDR3 bases: TGCGCCAGCAGCTTGAATCAGGGGGAGTATTATGGCTACACCTTC.

This sequence joins TRBV5-1 and TRBJ1-3, with 7 bases aligning to TRBD1. Germline V CDR1 and CDR2: SGHRS, YFSETQ. CDR3 size: 15 residues. J gave up 4 bases and V 3 bases, and 7 bases lay outside the gene matches. CDR3 sequence: CASSSSGTEGNTIYF. CDR3 nucleotide sequence: TGCGCCAGCAGCTCCTCCGGGACAGAAGGAAACACCATATATTTT.

The J gene is TRBJ2-7, the V gene TRBV7-8, with a tentative D call TRBD1 (6 bases). The CDR3 runs to 16 residues. From germline, CDR1 is SGHVS and CDR2 FQNEAQ. Trimming removed 5 bases from V and 0 bases from J, with 17 bases in between. The CDR3 DNA reads TGTGCCAGCAGCCCTCGGGCAGGGGTCCTCTCCTACGAGCAGTACTTC. As protein: CASSPRAGVLSYEQYF.

This clone was seen only once. V is TRBV6-1 and J is TRBJ2-7; a weak D match, TRBD1 (6 bases). V was pared by 1 base and J by 8 bases, with 15 bases between. This CDR3 comprises 14 residues. Germline CDR1 MNHNS, CDR2 SASEGT. The DNA of the CDR3 is TGTGCCAGCAGTGAAGGTGGGGGCGGTCTACAGCAGTACTTC. Translating gives CASSEGGGGLQQYF.

V usage is TRBV18 and J usage is TRBJ1-6, with 7 bases that match TRBD1. This CDR3 has 16 residues. Trimming cost V 3 bases and J 9 bases; bases outside gene matches: 11. Germline lookup yields CDR1 KGHSH and CDR2 LQKENI. CDR3 DNA sequence: TGTGCCAGCTCACCCGGACAGGTTTTTCGAGGTTCACCCCTCCACTTT. As protein: CASSPGQVFRGSPLHF.

The CDR3 protein is CSASSMGQGSTEAFF. As DNA, the CDR3 is TGCAGTGCTAGTTCCATGGGACAGGGGTCCACTGAAGCTTTCTTT. The rearrangement links TRBV20-1 to TRBJ1-1; TRBD1 matches 10 bases. The CDR3 sequence is 15 residues long. V shed 3 bases, J shed 4 bases, and the junction held 8 bases outside the gene matches. The V gene's germline CDR1 is DFQATT and CDR2 SNEGSKA (reference sequence).

V usage is TRBV18 and J usage is TRBJ1-4; 9 nucleotides line up with TRBD1. The CDR3 consists of 15 residues. Germline values: CDR1 KGHSH, CDR2 LQKENI. V dropped 5 bases and J dropped 5; count of bases not matched to a gene: 6. In DNA form, the CDR3 reads TGTGCCAGCTCAACAAGACAGGGGGGAAATGAAAAACTGTTTTTT. This gives the protein CASSTRQGGNEKLFF. The full variable domain, its missing parts supplied by reference TRBV18 and TRBJ1-4, is NAGVMQNPRHLVRRRGQEARLRCSPMKGHSHVYWYRQLPEEGLKFMVYLQKENIIDESGMPKERFSAEFPKEGPSILRIQQVVRGDSAAYFCASSTRQGGNEKLFFGSGTQLSVL.

The V and J genes are TRBV27 and TRBJ2-1, with 8 bases that match TRBD1. The CDR3 runs to 14 residues. Germline CDR1 reads MNHEY; CDR2 reads SMNVEV (reference sequence). V was pared by 4 bases and J by 7 bases, with 6 bases of the junction left unmatched. The CDR3: CASSSRGRGNEQFF. CDR3 nucleotides: TGTGCCAGCAGTTCCAGGGGGCGCGGTAATGAGCAGTTCTTC.

The rearrangement joins TRBV15 to TRBJ1-5; D gene ambiguous. CDR3 size: 13 residues. Germline V gene sequence: CDR1 LNHNV, CDR2 YYDKDF (reference sequence). V lost 0 bases, J lost 15 bases, and 15 bases lay in between. The CDR3 DNA is TGTGCCACCAGCAGAGATGAGCACAGCCAGCGGCATTTT. It is translated as CATSRDEHSQRHF.

The chain combines TRBV2 with TRBJ2-1; no firm D call. Per the germline V gene, CDR1 is SNHLY and CDR2 is FYNNEI. V dropped 1 base and J dropped 5 bases, with 15 bases sitting between them. The CDR3 runs 16 residues. The CDR3, as DNA: TGTGCCAGCAGTGAAGGTGGTGCTGGAGCGCACAATGAGCAGTTCTTC. Protein: CASSEGGAGAHNEQFF.

The chain joins TRBV6-1 to TRBJ1-2; the D is unclear. There are 16 residues in the CDR3. Trimming shortened V by 3 bases and J by 7 bases, and 21 bases separated the two germline ends. The germline CDR1 and CDR2 sequences are MNHNS and SASEGT. CDR3 protein: CASSDTEVAELAGYTF. The DNA of the CDR3 is TGTGCCAGCAGTGATACCGAGGTGGCAGAACTAGCTGGCTACACCTTC.

The V gene is TRBV11-2, the J gene TRBJ1-4, with a weak D call TRBD1 (5 bases). Trimming pared 5 bases from V and 4 bases from J, leaving 17 bases between. Germline CDR1 SGHAT, CDR2 FQNNGV. The length of the CDR3 is 16 residues. The CDR3 is CASSQGWGGDNEKLFF. Written as DNA, the CDR3 is TGTGCCAGCAGCCAGGGATGGGGAGGGGATAATGAAAAACTGTTTTTT. The entire variable domain, with the rest obtained from reference TRBV11-2 and TRBJ1-4, is as follows: EAGVAQSPRYKIIEKRQSVAFWCNPISGHATLYWYQQILGQGPKLLIQFQNNGVVDDSQLPKDRFSAERLKGVDSTLKIQPAKLEDSAVYLCASSQGWGGDNEKLFFGSGTQLSVL.

This clone was seen only once. The genes are TRBV18 and TRBJ2-7; 11 bases fit TRBD1. The CDR3 totals 15 residues. J lost 3 bases, V lost 3 bases, and 4 bases had no gene match. CDR1 is KGHSH, CDR2 LQKENI, per germline. This chain's CDR3 is CASSPGGTGGYEQYF. The CDR3, as DNA: TGTGCCAGCTCACCGGGCGGGACAGGGGGCTACGAGCAGTACTTC.

The chain links TRBV30 to TRBJ2-1; D may match TRBD1 or TRBD2 (5 bases each). CDR3 size: 17 residues. The germline CDR1 and CDR2 sequences are GTSNPN and SVGIG (reference sequence). V lost 1 base to trimming and J lost 3 bases, with 19 bases between them. The CDR3 region is CAWSASGRAALYNEQFF. CDR3 nucleotides: TGTGCCTGGAGTGCTTCAGGGAGAGCGGCTCTCTACAATGAGCAGTTCTTC.

This chain connects TRBV19 to TRBJ1-6; D is unclear. The CDR3 runs 15 residues. The germline CDR1 and CDR2 sequences are LNHDA and SQIVND (reference sequence). The germline V and J ends were trimmed by 6 bases and 10 bases, with 19 bases remaining between them. In nucleotides, the CDR3 is TGTGCCAGTAGCTTCCGGACGCCGCCACCCTCACCCCTCCACTTT. Its protein is CASSFRTPPPSPLHF.

This chain uses TRBV7-2 with TRBJ2-5, with D tentatively TRBD1 (6 bases). V lost 4 bases and J 5 bases, leaving 14 bases between the germline ends. The CDR3 consists of 14 residues. The germline V gene has CDR1 SGHTA and CDR2 FQGNSA. CDR3 coding DNA: TGTGCCAGCAGCTCCTTTGACAGGCGGGAGACCCAGTACTTC. As protein: CASSSFDRRETQYF. The variable domain in full, completed from reference TRBV7-2 and TRBJ2-5, reads GAGVSQSPSNKVTEKGKDVELRCDPISGHTALYWYRQSLGQGLEFLIYFQGNSAPDKSGLPSDRFSAERTGGSVSTLTIQRTQQEDSAVYLCASSSFDRRETQYFGPGTRLLVL.

CDR3 DNA sequence: TGCGCCAGCAGCTCTGATACTAGCACAGATACGCAGTATTTT. Translated, it gives CASSSDTSTDTQYF. The genes are TRBV5-1 and TRBJ2-3; D gene ambiguous. V was trimmed by 3 bases and J by 0 bases, leaving 8 bases between them. Germline V gene data show CDR1 as SGHRS and CDR2 as YFSETQ. The CDR3 is 14 amino acids.

The V and J genes are TRBV11-3 and TRBJ2-2; 8 nucleotides align to TRBD1. The CDR3 contains 15 residues. V was pared by 2 bases and J by 6 bases, with 5 bases of the junction left unmatched. Germline V CDR1 and CDR2: SGHNT, YENEEA. The CDR3: CASSLRQGSAGELFF. As DNA, the CDR3 is TGTGCCAGCAGCTTAAGACAGGGGAGCGCCGGGGAGCTGTTTTTT.

Here the CDR3 DNA reads TGTGCCAGCAGCGTAGGGCGTAGCGGGGGGCTCACAGATACGCAGTATTTT. The encoded protein is CASSVGRSGGLTDTQYF. The chain joins TRBV9 to TRBJ2-3; TRBD2 agrees at 10 bases. The V gene's germline CDR1 is SGDLS and CDR2 YYNGEE. The trim removed 0 bases at V and 2 bases at J, leaving 6 bases unmatched. The CDR3 loop spans 17 amino acids. Based on the CDR3 plus reference TRBV9 and TRBJ2-3, the full variable domain is DSGVTQTPKHLITATGQRVTLRCSPRSGDLSVYWYQQSLDQGLQFLIQYYNGEERAKGNILERFSAQQFPDLHSELNLSSLELGDSALYFCASSVGRSGGLTDTQYFGPGTRLTVL.

The genes are TRBV6-5 and TRBJ2-5, with D perhaps matching TRBD1 or TRBD2 (6 bases each). CDR1 MNHEY and CDR2 SVGAGI come from the germline V gene. The CDR3 has 16 residues. V lost 2 bases and J 0 bases, leaving 13 bases between the germline ends. CDR3 sequence: CASSYAVGGNQETQYF. DNA of the CDR3: TGTGCCAGCAGTTACGCAGTAGGGGGGAACCAAGAGACCCAGTACTTC.

The rearrangement joins TRBV7-9 to TRBJ1-2; 8 bases are a match to TRBD1. The CDR3 is made up of 16 amino acids. The V gene's germline CDR1 is SEHNR and CDR2 FQNEAQ (reference sequence). The trim removed 4 bases at V and 4 bases at J, leaving 11 bases unmatched. CDR3 DNA: TGTGCCAGCAGCTCCTCGCAGGGGGCTTTGGGCTATGGCTACACCTTC. It yields the protein CASSSSQGALGYGYTF.

V usage is TRBV3-1 (or the pseudogene TRBV3-2) and J usage is TRBJ1-1; D remains unclear. V was shortened by 2 bases and J by 4 bases, with 8 bases between the two germline ends. Per germline, CDR1 LGHDT and CDR2 YNNKEL (reference sequence). The CDR3 runs 13 residues. CDR3 in DNA: TGTGCCAGCAGCCAAAATGGAGGCACTGAAGCTTTCTTT. Encoded protein: CASSQNGGTEAFF.

This chain uses TRBV23-1 with TRBJ2-7; 9 nucleotides agree with TRBD2. TRBV23-1 qualifies as an ORF whose function is uncertain. The CDR3 consists of 18 residues. The V and J ends lost 3 bases and 2 bases, in that order; junction bases with no gene match: 14. The CDR3 loop reads CASSQFTGTSNSPYEQYF. The DNA of the CDR3 is TGCGCCAGCAGTCAGTTCACCGGGACTAGCAATTCCCCCTACGAGCAGTACTTC.

The J gene is TRBJ1-2, the V gene TRBV6-1; no clear D. V lost 2 bases, J lost 4 bases, and 20 bases lay in between. CDR3 length: 17 residues. CDR1 and CDR2 (germline): MNHNS, SASEGT. The CDR3 sequence is CASSEKVSETLLYGYTF. The DNA of the CDR3 is TGTGCCAGCAGTGAAAAGGTTTCAGAAACCCTCCTCTATGGCTACACCTTC.

A single count supports this clone. The rearrangement uses TRBV7-2 and TRBJ1-3; D remains unclear. V was clipped by 3 bases and J by 0 bases, with 6 bases between them. This CDR3 comprises 14 residues. Germline V gene data show CDR1 as SGHTA and CDR2 as FQGNSA. CDR3 region: CASSFSNSGNTIYF. In DNA, the CDR3 is TGTGCCAGCAGCTTTAGTAACTCTGGAAACACCATATATTTT. The full variable domain, with the rest looked up from reference TRBV7-2 and TRBJ1-3, is GAGVSQSPSNKVTEKGKDVELRCDPISGHTALYWYRQSLGQGLEFLIYFQGNSAPDKSGLPSDRFSAERTGGSVSTLTIQRTQQEDSAVYLCASSFSNSGNTIYFGEGSWLTVV.

About this clone: The junction and the germline gene differ at one end; a read error may be behind it. The V call is TRBV10-1, the J call TRBJ2-7; perhaps D is TRBD1 or TRBD2 (5 bases each). The germline V gene encodes CDR1 WNHNN and CDR2 SYGVQD (reference sequence). This CDR3 region has 9 residues. The CDR3 loop is CASSPTGGF. CDR3 bases: TGCGCCAGCAGTCCCACTGGGGGCTTC.

The rearrangement uses TRBV2 and TRBJ2-2; D uncertain. Between the trimmed V and J ends, which lost 1 base and 5 bases, there was a span of 5 bases. The CDR3 has 13 amino acids. CDR1 is SNHLY, CDR2 FYNNEI, per germline. CDR3 sequence (DNA): TGTGCCAGCAGTGAAGTAGGAACCGGGGAGCTGTTTTTT. Amino acid sequence: CASSEVGTGELFF.

The chain recombines TRBV11-1 with TRBJ1-4, with TRBD1 as a possible D gene (6 bases). Per the germline V gene, CDR1 is SGHAT and CDR2 is FQDESV (reference sequence). The CDR3 runs 15 residues. Deletions cut 2 bases from V and 6 bases from J, with 13 bases between. DNA for the CDR3: TGTGCCAGCAGCTTAATAAGGACAGTTGATGAAAAACTGTTTTTT. It encodes CASSLIRTVDEKLFF.

The chain couples TRBV5-4 to TRBJ1-1; TRBD1 matches 9 bases. The CDR3 contains 15 residues. Germline CDR1 reads SGHNT; CDR2 reads YYREEE (reference sequence). The junction had 9 bases not matched to a gene; V was cut back by 4 bases and J by 5 bases. As DNA, the CDR3 is TGTGCCAGCAGCCGAACAGGGGGCGGAAAGACTGAAGCTTTCTTT. It yields the protein CASSRTGGGKTEAFF.

The rearrangement uses TRBV7-6 and TRBJ2-1; TRBD2 might be the D (5 bases). Trimming cost V 5 bases and J 6 bases, with 23 bases left between them. Germline V CDR1 and CDR2: SGHVS, FNYEAQ. The CDR3 length is 17 residues. This CDR3 is CASSDIGRMTLGNEQFF. The CDR3 DNA reads TGTGCCAGCAGCGACATAGGGAGAATGACCTTGGGCAATGAGCAGTTCTTC.